The 32 T cell receptor beta chains reported below all come from one sample, sequenced in a study of tumor and adjacent non-tumor tissue in lung cancer. This sample's RNA came from whole unsorted tissue. The library came from three nested PCR rounds adapted from ARM-PCR protocols. TCRdb independently ran MiXCR on the multiplex PCR reads; one entry per CDR3 protein. The sample carries 90,000 to 110,000 distinct CDR3 sequences, more than 70% recorded once. Material: lung tumor tissue. These receptors were obtained from a woman in her sixties or seventies with non-small cell lung cancer.

Notes on this clonotype: The junction departs from germline at one end; a sequencing error may be responsible. The V and J genes are TRBV24-1 and TRBJ2-5; weak D call: TRBD2 (6 bases). The CDR3 is made up of 15 amino acids. The germline gives CDR1 KGHDR, CDR2 SFDVKD. CDR3 amino acids: CTTSDPGTGVETQYF. The CDR3 coding sequence is TGTACCACCAGTGATCCCGGGACGGGAGTAGAGACCCAGTACTTC.

The CDR3 coding sequence is TGTGCCATCAGTGCCGAGTACAGGGGGAAAACTGAAGCTTTCTTT. Its translation is CAISAEYRGKTEAFF. V gene TRBV10-3 combines with J gene TRBJ1-1; TRBD1 agrees at 8 bases. The CDR3 consists of 15 residues. J lost 5 bases, V lost 4 bases, and 9 bases had no gene match. From germline, CDR1 is ENHRY and CDR2 SYGVKD.

Points on this clonotype: This may be a read error, as it is one base from a much larger clone. V gene TRBV12-3 or TRBV12-4 combines with J gene TRBJ1-5; D remains ambiguous. V was cut by 7 bases and J by 12 bases, with 19 bases left in between. This CDR3 region has 13 residues. The CDR3 here is CASTRNAVELQHF. DNA of the CDR3: TGTGCCAGCACCCGGAACGCCGTAGAGCTCCAGCATTTT.

Comments on this clonotype: Its ends do not fully match the called genes, so a read error is possible. This sequence joins TRBV11-3 and TRBJ1-1; the D is unclear. There are 15 residues in the CDR3. In germline, CDR1 is SGHNT, CDR2 YENEEA. The DNA for the CDR3 is TGTACTAGCAGCTTAGATTCGGGGAGAGACACTGAAGTTTTCTTT. It is translated as CTSSLDSGRDTEVFF. Variable domain in full (rest from reference TRBV11-3 and TRBJ1-1): EAGVVQSPRYKIIEKKQPVAFWCNPISGHNTLYWYLQNLGQGPELLIRYENEEAVDDSQLPKDRFSAERLKGVDSTLKIQPAELGDSAVYLCTSSLDSGRDTEVFFGQGTRLTVV.

The V call is TRBV11-1, the J call TRBJ2-3, with D unclear. The CDR3 contains 13 residues. Germline-derived CDR1 and CDR2 are SGHAT and FQDESV (reference sequence). V was trimmed by 5 bases and J by 4 bases, leaving 10 bases between them. The CDR3 region is CASSPISADTQYF. CDR3 nucleotides: TGTGCCAGCAGCCCCATCTCTGCAGATACGCAGTATTTT.

As for this clonotype: The junction departs from the called germline gene at one end, perhaps through a read error. This chain uses TRBV4-1 with TRBJ1-6; a weak D match, TRBD1 (5 bases). Germline CDR1 reads MGHRA; CDR2 reads YSYEKL. The CDR3 is made up of 17 amino acids. This chain's CDR3 is CAISQEIPGAANSPLHF. The CDR3 nucleotides read TGCGCCATCAGCCAAGAAATTCCTGGGGCGGCGAATTCACCCCTCCACTTT.

About this clonotype itself: Germline and junction disagree at one end, which may indicate a read error. V is TRBV4-3 and J is TRBJ1-6; TRBD1 matches 7 bases. Looked up from germline, CDR1 is LGHNA and CDR2 is YSLEER. The CDR3 contains 15 residues. The CDR3 protein is CASNIEQGNNSPLHF. In DNA form, the CDR3 reads TGTGCCAGCAACATCGAACAGGGGAATAATTCACCCCTCCACTTT.

The count of this clonotype is one. The chain joins TRBV19 to TRBJ1-1, with TRBD1 matching over 10 bases. J lost 0 bases, V lost 4 bases, and 11 bases had no gene match. Germline CDR1 and CDR2: LNHDA and SQIVND (reference sequence). This CDR3 is 18 amino acids long. The CDR3 protein is CASSRNRQGALLNTEAFF. CDR3 bases: TGTGCCAGTAGTAGGAATCGACAGGGGGCCTTATTGAACACTGAAGCTTTCTTT.

Notes on this clonotype: The CDR3 does not close with the conserved phenylalanine or tryptophan, likely indicating a read error. In nucleotides, the CDR3 is TGCAGCGTGGGACAGGGCGGGGAGACTCAGTACATC. Its protein product is CSVGQGGETQYI. This sequence joins TRBV29-1 and TRBJ2-5, with TRBD1 identical over 9 bases. The CDR3 runs 12 residues. Germline lookup yields CDR1 SQVTM and CDR2 ANQGSEA.

This clonotype was observed a few times. This may come from a read error, since a much larger clone is one base off. The chain carries TRBV20-1 and TRBJ2-2; D not certain. Trimming cost V 1 base and J 7 bases, with 16 bases left between them. The CDR3 sequence is 15 residues long. Per the germline V gene, CDR1 is DFQATT and CDR2 is SNEGSKA (reference sequence). This CDR3 reads CSARVAGFIIGELFF. In DNA form, the CDR3 reads TGCAGTGCTAGAGTAGCCGGGTTTATCATCGGGGAGCTGTTTTTT.

Note on this clonotype: Since no conserved phenylalanine or tryptophan closes the CDR3, a read error is the likely cause. This chain joins TRBV20-1 and TRBJ2-3; 7 bases fit TRBD2. The CDR3 runs 15 residues. The germline V gene encodes CDR1 DFQATT and CDR2 SNEGSKA (reference sequence). CDR3 sequence (DNA): TGCAGGCCAAGTCCTGCAAGCGGGATCACAGATACGCAGTATTCT. It is translated as CRPSPASGITDTQYS.

On this clonotype itself: This may stem from a read error, because a much larger clone lies one nucleotide away. In DNA form, the CDR3 reads TGCAGCGTTGTGAACGGGGCAGATACGCAGTATTTT. Protein product: CSVVNGADTQYF. The V gene is TRBV29-1, the J gene TRBJ2-3; D perhaps matches TRBD2 (5 bases). CDR1 is SQVTM and CDR2 is ANQGSEA in the germline V gene. The germline V and J ends were trimmed by 4 bases and 4 bases, with 9 bases remaining between them. This CDR3 comprises 12 residues.

On this clonotype: Since a much larger clone is just one base distant, this may be a read error. The chain is built from TRBV5-6 and TRBJ2-3; 9 bases match TRBD2. V shed 4 bases and J 7 bases; nucleotides not matched to a gene: 13. The germline V gene encodes CDR1 SGHDT and CDR2 YYEEEE. CDR3 length equals 16 residues. In nucleotides, the CDR3 is TGTGCCAGCAGCAGTCCTCTAGCGGGGTGGCCGAATACGCAGTATTTT. Amino acid sequence: CASSSPLAGWPNTQYF.

This clonotype showed up just once. The germline gene is not matched at one end of the junction; a read error may be the cause. The genes are TRBV20-1 and TRBJ2-1, with 7 bases lining up with TRBD2. This CDR3 contains 14 residues. Per germline, CDR1 DFQATT and CDR2 SNEGSKA (reference sequence). CDR3 nucleotide sequence: TGCAGTGCCCCTAGCGGCCTGTGCTACAATGAGCATTTCTTC. Translation: CSAPSGLCYNEHFF.

To note about this clonotype: The junction differs from germline at one of its ends, possibly a read error. CDR3 DNA sequence: TGTGCCAGCAGTCAAGAAGGCGGGACAGGGCCCATTGAAGCTTTCTTT. This encodes CASSQEGGTGPIEAFF. J is TRBJ1-1 and V is TRBV4-2; 9 bases are shared with TRBD1. CDR3 length equals 16 residues. CDR1 LGHNA and CDR2 YNFKEQ come from the germline V gene.

To note about this clonotype: One end of the junction varies from germline; a read error may be responsible. The CDR3 DNA sequence: TGCAGTGCCCTGGCGGGGTTTGTGAACACCGGGGAGCTATTTTTT. Its protein is CSALAGFVNTGELFF. The chain carries TRBV20-1 and TRBJ2-2; perhaps TRBD2 as D (6 bases). The CDR3 has 15 amino acids. The germline CDR1 and CDR2 sequences are DFQATT and SNEGSKA (reference sequence).

A word on this clonotype: Given the absence of the conserved phenylalanine or tryptophan at the CDR3 end, a read error is likely. It is unclear where the CDR3 begins or ends on the DNA, so no DNA is shown, and the CDR3 is as TCRdb lists it. CDR3 residues: CASRVGANVMTY. The chain has TRBV6-1 and TRBJ2-6. CDR1 is MNHNS, CDR2 SASEGT, per germline. The CDR3 is made up of 12 amino acids, end residues included.

Remarks on this clonotype: Mismatch with germline at one junction end may stem from a read error. The J gene is TRBJ2-5, the V gene TRBV4-3; D unclear. CDR1 is LGHNA, CDR2 YSLEER, per germline. CDR3 size: 15 residues. In nucleotides, the CDR3 is TGCGCCAGCAGCCGACACCGGGTCCCACAAGAGACCCAATACTTC. Translating gives CASSRHRVPQETQYF.

With respect to this clonotype: The junction shows a germline mismatch at one end, possibly a read error. This chain links TRBV20-1 with TRBJ2-7; TRBD2 aligns across 8 bases. The length of the CDR3 is 15 residues. The V gene's germline CDR1 is DFQATT and CDR2 SNEGSKA (reference sequence). DNA of the CDR3: TGCAGTGCTGCAACCACTAGCGGCACCTCCTACGACCAGTACTTC. Its translation is CSAATTSGTSYDQYF.

The chain uses TRBV20-1 and TRBJ2-7; a weak D match, TRBD2 (5 bases). This CDR3 comprises 12 residues. Germline-derived CDR1 and CDR2 are DFQATT and SNEGSKA (reference sequence). The CDR3 region has the DNA TGCAGCGGTTTGTCGGGGTTGCGCGAGCAGTACTTC. It yields the protein CSGLSGLREQYF.

This clonotype has just one count. A read error may produce the germline difference seen at one junction end. J is TRBJ1-2 and V is TRBV28; D remains unclear. The CDR3 has 14 amino acids. Germline V lookup: CDR1 MDHEN, CDR2 SYDVKM. Here the CDR3 reads CASRIYGKDYGCTF. As DNA, the CDR3 is TGTGCCAGCAGAATTTATGGGAAGGACTATGGCTGCACCTTC.

Of note for this clonotype: A much bigger clone sits one base away, suggesting this may be a read error. The chain is built from TRBV19 and TRBJ2-3; 8 nucleotides align to TRBD2. The V gene's germline CDR1 is LNHDA and CDR2 SQIVND (reference sequence). The J segment lost 5 bases and the V segment lost 10 bases, leaving 14 bases of the junction unmatched. The CDR3 length is 15 residues. The CDR3 DNA sequence: TGTGCCATTAGATCCGGGACTAGGGAGGGAGATACGCAGTATTTT. Amino acids: CAIRSGTREGDTQYF. Combining the CDR3 with reference TRBV19 and TRBJ2-3 gives the whole variable domain DGGITQSPKYLFRKEGQNVTLSCEQNLNHDAMYWYRQDPGQGLRLIYYSQIVNDFQKGDIAEGYSVSREKKESFPLTVTSAQKNPTAFYLCAIRSGTREGDTQYFGPGTRLTVL.

This clonotype was seen a handful of times. The rearrangement uses TRBV6-2 or TRBV6-3 and TRBJ2-7; 10 nucleotides match TRBD2. The CDR3 contains 19 residues. Germline V gene sequence: CDR1 MNHEY, CDR2 SVGEGT. Trimming removed 2 bases from V and 0 bases from J; junction bases left unmatched: 13. This chain's CDR3 is CASSYICIAGGFLSYEQYF. As DNA, the CDR3 is TGTGCCAGCAGTTACATTTGTATAGCGGGAGGCTTTCTCTCCTACGAGCAGTACTTC.

As for this clonotype: A much larger clone differs by one base, so this may be a read error. The chain is built from TRBV12-3 or TRBV12-4 and TRBJ2-1; TRBD2 might be the D (6 bases). The germline V and J ends were trimmed by 3 bases and 9 bases, with 18 bases remaining between them. The length of the CDR3 is 15 residues. Here the CDR3 DNA reads TGTGCCAGCAGTTTGGACGGGGGAGTTTTGTCTGAGCAGTTCTTC. Translation gives CASSLDGGVLSEQFF.

A note on this clonotype: An end of the junction does not agree with germline; a read error may underlie this. The V and J genes are TRBV20-1 and TRBJ1-1; TRBD1 aligns across 9 bases. This CDR3 has 15 amino acids. CDR1 is DFQATT and CDR2 is SNEGSKA in the germline V gene (reference sequence). CDR3 residues: CSVRVRTGVCTEAFF. For the CDR3, the DNA is TGCAGTGTTAGAGTGAGGACAGGGGTGTGCACTGAAGCTTTCTTT.

For this clonotype: An end of the junction does not agree with germline; a read error may underlie this. The chain has TRBV29-1 and TRBJ2-7; no clear D gene. CDR1 and CDR2 from the germline V gene are SQVTM and ANQGSEA. The CDR3 length is 13 residues. CDR3 loop: CSVVGQKAGEKYF. The CDR3 region has the DNA TGCAGCGTTGTGGGCCAAAAGGCCGGCGAGAAGTACTTC.

Comments on this clonotype: The CDR3 ends on some other residue instead of the conserved phenylalanine or tryptophan, so this is likely a read error. The limits of the CDR3 on the DNA are not certain, so only TCRdb's listed CDR3 is given. The chain uses TRBV20-1 and TRBJ2-7; the table's TRBD2 call for D was not verified on the DNA. The V gene's germline CDR1 is DFQATT and CDR2 SNEGSKA (reference sequence). The CDR3 contains 16 residues when both ends are counted. CDR3 region: CSAPLPLADTLHEHYL.

The table lists this clonotype with a count of one. The CDR3 ends on some other residue instead of the conserved phenylalanine or tryptophan, so this is likely a read error. No DNA is shown, since the ends of the CDR3 on it are uncertain; the CDR3 is the one TCRdb lists. The chain joins TRBV4-3 to TRBJ2-2; no check of the table's D call, TRBD2, against the DNA was made. Germline V CDR1 and CDR2: LGHNA, YSLEER. With termini counted, the CDR3 has 16 amino acids. CDR3 residues: CASSQGPAENTGELYL.

This clonotype has only one observation. Being one base from a much bigger clone, this may be a read error. This CDR3 is missing its conserved last phenylalanine or tryptophan, likely due to a read error. CDR3 sequence: CASSQTRTSYEQYL. The CDR3 DNA sequence: TGCGCCAGCAGCCAAACAAGGACGAGCTACGAGCAGTACCTC. The V call is TRBV4-1, the J call TRBJ2-7; D gene uncertain. This CDR3 has 14 amino acids. Germline V lookup: CDR1 MGHRA, CDR2 YSYEKL. V dropped 2 bases and J dropped 3 bases, with 11 bases sitting between them.

To note about this clonotype: Lacking the conserved final phenylalanine or tryptophan, this CDR3 likely reflects a read error. This chain joins TRBV20-1 and TRBJ2-1, with D perhaps TRBD2 (6 bases). The CDR3 length is 17 residues. CDR1 DFQATT and CDR2 SNEGSKA come from the germline V gene (reference sequence). Trimming removed 3 bases from V and 0 bases from J, with 18 bases in between. The CDR3 is CSARDPSGGISYNEQFL. The CDR3 DNA follows: TGCAGTGCTAGGGACCCTTCTGGGGGGATCTCCTACAATGAGCAGTTCTTA.

In its sample, this clonotype was seen once. One end of the junction does not line up with germline, which may come from a read error. V is TRBV6-1 and J is TRBJ1-5; D uncertain. The CDR3 sequence is 17 residues long. Germline loops: CDR1 MNHNS, CDR2 SASEGT. CDR3 DNA sequence: TGTGCCAGTAGTGAGGGTAAGACGGCGGCGAGCAATCTGCCCCAGCATTTT. Residues: CASSEGKTAASNLPQHF.

A few counts support this clonotype. A much larger clonotype is one base distant, so this may be a read error. This chain links TRBV6-2 or TRBV6-3 with TRBJ1-1; D not resolved. The V end lost 2 bases, the J end lost 3 bases, and 7 bases lay between the germline ends. CDR3 length: 13 residues. CDR1 MNHEY and CDR2 SVGEGT come from the germline V gene. In DNA, the CDR3 is TGTGCCAGCAGTTACGCAGGTGACACTGAAGCTTTCTTT. This gives the protein CASSYAGDTEAFF.